This passage covers 25 T cell receptor beta chains from one sample sequenced in a study of shared clonotypes between healthy human individuals. CD45RO-negative cells were positively selected for CCR7, leaving out terminally differentiated effector memory CD45RA+ cells. TCRdb's table, derived via immunoSEQ multiplex PCR, lists solely in-frame clones and lacks some. The sample shows roughly 890,000 clones, 80% to 95% of them seen only once. Sequencing input: naive CD8+ T cells sorted from blood. These TCRs come from a man aged 25 to 45 in good health.

On this clone: Compared with germline, one end of the junction differs, possibly owing to a read error. The chain links TRBV29-1 to TRBJ2-1; D remains unclear. Per germline, CDR1 SQVTM and CDR2 ANQGSEA. CDR3 length equals 12 residues. The CDR3, as DNA: TGCAGCGTCGAAGACTCCGAATCAGAGCAGTTCTTC. This codes for CSVEDSESEQFF.

The CDR3 protein is CASKGTPYSNQPQHF. The DNA for the CDR3 is TGTGCCAGCAAGGGGACACCTTATAGCAATCAGCCCCAGCATTTT. The chain has TRBV28 and TRBJ1-5, with D perhaps TRBD1 (6 bases). With 7 bases removed from V and 0 bases from J, the gap between germline ends came to 13 bases. The CDR3 length is 15 residues. The germline gives CDR1 MDHEN, CDR2 SYDVKM. Drawing the rest from reference TRBV28 and TRBJ1-5, the complete variable domain is DVKVTQSSRYLVKRTGEKVFLECVQDMDHENMFWYRQDPGLGLRLIYFSYDVKMKEKGDIPEGYSVSREKKERFSLILESASTNQTSMYLCASKGTPYSNQPQHFGDGTRLSIL.

This CDR3 is CASSLPAGELFF. DNA for the CDR3: TGTGCCAGCTCGCTTCCCGCCGGGGAGCTGTTTTTT. V is TRBV19 and J is TRBJ2-2; no firm D call. Trimming removed 9 bases at V and 6 bases at J, with 11 bases between. Germline loops: CDR1 LNHDA, CDR2 SQIVND (reference sequence). The CDR3 extends over 12 amino acids.

This chain connects TRBV6-1 to TRBJ2-7; TRBD2 matches 7 bases. The CDR3 covers 17 residues. J gave up 0 bases and V 1 base, and 9 bases lay outside the gene matches. From germline, CDR1 is MNHNS and CDR2 SASEGT. CDR3 nucleotides: TGTGCCAGCAGTGAAGGGTTCGGGAGGCCCCTCTCCTACGAGCAGTACTTC. It encodes CASSEGFGRPLSYEQYF.

V gene TRBV7-6 combines with J gene TRBJ2-2; D gene uncertain. CDR1 is SGHVS and CDR2 is FNYEAQ in the germline V gene. V lost 5 bases, J lost 4 bases, and 14 bases lay in between. This CDR3 spans 15 amino acids. CDR3 in amino acids: CASSQETGITGELFF. The CDR3 DNA sequence: TGTGCCAGCAGCCAAGAGACTGGAATCACCGGGGAGCTGTTTTTT. Full variable domain (remainder filled in from reference TRBV7-6 and TRBJ2-2): GAGVSQSPRYKVTKRGQDVALRCDPISGHVSLYWYRQALGQGPEFLTYFNYEAQQDKSGLPNDRFSAERPEGSISTLTIQRTEQRDSAMYRCASSQETGITGELFFGEGSRLTVL.

The V gene is TRBV11-2, the J gene TRBJ1-1, with 8 bases fitting TRBD1. J gave up 1 base and V 5 bases, and 6 bases lay outside the gene matches. This CDR3 has 15 amino acids. Per germline, CDR1 SGHAT and CDR2 FQNNGV. For the CDR3, the DNA is TGTGCCAGCAGCCCTCACGGGACAGGGAACACTGAAGCTTTCTTT. It encodes CASSPHGTGNTEAFF.

This chain connects TRBV12-5 to TRBJ1-5; D is undetermined. The CDR3 covers 13 residues. Germline-derived CDR1 and CDR2 are LGHNT and FRNRAP. The V and J ends lost 6 bases and 7 bases respectively, with 13 bases between them. The CDR3 DNA follows: TGTGCTAGTGGACTTGGCCTAAACCAGCCCCAGCATTTT. Amino acids: CASGLGLNQPQHF.

This rearrangement joins TRBV25-1 to TRBJ1-2; 12 bases are a match to TRBD1. Trimming cost V 2 bases and J 4 bases; bases outside gene matches: 5. This CDR3 region has 16 residues. Per germline, CDR1 MGHDK and CDR2 SYGVNS. The CDR3 region is CASSEPGTGGGYGYTF. The CDR3, as DNA: TGTGCCAGCAGTGAACCCGGGACAGGGGGCGGCTATGGCTACACCTTC.

This rearrangement joins TRBV29-1 to TRBJ2-7, with 9 bases that match TRBD2. CDR1 is SQVTM and CDR2 is ANQGSEA in the germline V gene. The CDR3 has 14 amino acids. V lost 4 bases to trimming and J lost 2 bases; unmatched junction nucleotides: 6. CDR3 region: CSVVSSGRPYEQYF. In DNA, the CDR3 is TGCAGCGTTGTGAGTAGCGGGAGACCCTACGAGCAGTACTTC.

The J gene is TRBJ1-1, the V gene TRBV2; 9 nucleotides match TRBD1. This CDR3 is built from 14 residues. V shed 5 bases and J 5 bases; nucleotides not matched to a gene: 6. The germline gives CDR1 SNHLY, CDR2 FYNNEI. The chain's CDR3 is CASSQQGAATEAFF. The CDR3 DNA reads TGTGCCAGCAGTCAACAGGGGGCAGCAACTGAAGCTTTCTTT.

The rearrangement uses TRBV4-1 and TRBJ2-3, with 10 bases that match TRBD2. The CDR3 sequence is 14 residues long. Germline lookup yields CDR1 MGHRA and CDR2 YSYEKL. V lost 2 bases to trimming and J lost 8 bases; unmatched junction nucleotides: 4. The DNA for the CDR3 is TGCGCCAGCAGCCAACTAGCGGGAGTTGGTACGCAGTATTTT. Amino acid sequence: CASSQLAGVGTQYF.

The rearrangement joins TRBV5-4 to TRBJ2-1; 11 nucleotides match TRBD2. Unmatched junction bases numbered 8, after V lost 2 bases and J lost 7 bases. Germline CDR1 and CDR2: SGHNT and YYREEE (reference sequence). This CDR3 is built from 16 residues. The DNA for the CDR3 is TGTGCCAGCAGCTTTAGTCTAGCGGGAGGAGCTAATGAGCAGTTCTTC. Translation: CASSFSLAGGANEQFF.

CDR3: CASSATSGWAGELFF. The CDR3 region has the DNA TGTGCCAGCAGTGCGACCTCCGGGTGGGCCGGGGAGCTGTTTTTT. The chain is built from TRBV6-5 and TRBJ2-2; D is ambiguous. Germline values: CDR1 MNHEY, CDR2 SVGAGI. There are 15 residues in the CDR3. Trimming pared 5 bases from V and 6 bases from J, leaving 16 bases between.

The chain carries TRBV7-9 and TRBJ2-5; 14 nucleotides match TRBD2. The length of the CDR3 is 18 residues. The germline V gene has CDR1 SEHNR and CDR2 FQNEAQ (reference sequence). With 5 bases clipped from V and 5 bases from J, the junction kept 13 bases outside the gene matches. The CDR3 spells CASSRLAGGPGVWETQYF. The CDR3 DNA sequence: TGTGCCAGCAGCCGACTAGCGGGAGGGCCAGGGGTGTGGGAGACCCAGTACTTC.

The chain employs TRBV7-3 and TRBJ2-7; 8 nucleotides line up with TRBD2. Germline V gives CDR1 SGHTA, CDR2 FQGTGA. The CDR3 length is 14 residues. J gave up 2 bases and V 4 bases, and 4 bases lay outside the gene matches. The CDR3 loop is CASSWTSRTYEQYF. The CDR3, as DNA: TGTGCCAGCAGCTGGACTAGCCGAACCTACGAGCAGTACTTC.

This clone was detected only a few times. The chain couples TRBV5-5 to TRBJ2-7; weak D call: TRBD1 (6 bases). The CDR3 runs 12 residues. The ends were cut back, 4 bases at V and 7 bases at J, with 12 bases in the middle. In germline, CDR1 is SGHKS, CDR2 YYEKEE (reference sequence). The CDR3 DNA reads TGTGCCAGCAGCCCGGACAGCCCGGAGCAGTACTTC. Translated: CASSPDSPEQYF.

The chain has TRBV5-4 and TRBJ1-5; D is possibly TRBD1 (6 bases). This CDR3 contains 14 residues. V dropped 10 bases and J dropped 3 bases, with 17 bases sitting between them. Germline V gene lookup returns CDR1 SGHNT and CDR2 YYREEE (reference sequence). The CDR3 is CACSLRGPNQPQHF. The CDR3 DNA is TGTGCCTGCTCCCTCAGGGGACCCAATCAGCCCCAGCATTTT.

The chain couples TRBV7-2 to TRBJ1-4; 7 bases agree with TRBD1. Germline assignment: CDR1 SGHTA and CDR2 FQGNSA. The CDR3 is 14 residues long. J gave up 4 bases and V 2 bases, and 1 base lay outside the gene matches. CDR3 sequence reads: CASSLTGVNEKLFF. The CDR3 DNA reads TGTGCCAGCAGCTTAACAGGGGTTAATGAAAAACTGTTTTTT.

Of note for this clone: Other nucleotide sequences in the sample specify the same CDR3. This rearrangement joins TRBV7-9 to TRBJ1-1; D is unresolved. The CDR3 totals 15 residues. V lost 5 bases and J 0 bases, leaving 13 bases between the germline ends. Germline assignment: CDR1 SEHNR and CDR2 FQNEAQ (reference sequence). CDR3 loop: CASSLVEGMNTEAFF. CDR3 in DNA: TGTGCCAGCAGCCTAGTAGAAGGTATGAACACTGAAGCTTTCTTT.

The J gene is TRBJ2-1, the V gene TRBV25-1; D is unresolved. V lost 8 bases to trimming and J lost 5 bases, with 10 bases between them. CDR1 is MGHDK, CDR2 SYGVNS, per germline. The CDR3 is made up of 12 amino acids. CDR3 sequence: CASGLRDNEQFF. In DNA form, the CDR3 reads TGTGCCAGCGGCCTCCGCGACAATGAGCAGTTCTTC.

This clone was recorded only once. This chain connects TRBV29-1 to TRBJ2-7; 14 bases map to TRBD2. The CDR3 is made up of 17 amino acids. After removal of 6 bases from V and 3 bases from J, the junction contained 13 bases not matched to a gene. Germline CDR1 SQVTM, CDR2 ANQGSEA. CDR3 nucleotides: TGCAGCGTCGGGACTAGCGGGAGAGGGGGGACTTACTACGAGCAGTACTTC. Protein: CSVGTSGRGGTYYEQYF.

This chain uses TRBV10-3 with TRBJ1-5; D call uncertain. Germline V gene sequence: CDR1 ENHRY, CDR2 SYGVKD. This CDR3 contains 16 residues. V lost 0 bases and J lost 0, with 9 bases in between. The CDR3 loop reads CAISESEGNSNQPQHF. The CDR3 DNA reads as TGTGCCATCAGTGAGTCTGAGGGAAATAGCAATCAGCCCCAGCATTTT.

J is TRBJ2-3 and V is TRBV11-2; D assignment may be TRBD1 or TRBD2 (5 bases each). V was trimmed by 3 bases and J by 5 bases, leaving 15 bases between them. Looked up from germline, CDR1 is SGHAT and CDR2 is FQNNGV. The CDR3 contains 15 residues. The CDR3 spells CASSLTEGIIDTQYF. The CDR3 DNA sequence: TGTGCCAGCAGCTTGACAGAGGGGATCATAGATACGCAGTATTTT.

This clone came up a few times. The gene calls are TRBV9 and TRBJ2-6; 8 nucleotides line up with TRBD1. The CDR3 length is 17 residues. V was pared by 8 bases and J by 0 bases, with 10 bases of the junction left unmatched. Germline V CDR1 and CDR2: SGDLS, YYNGEE. CDR3 sequence: CASMTGDAGSGANVLTF. The CDR3, as DNA: TGTGCCAGTATGACAGGGGATGCCGGCTCTGGGGCCAACGTCCTGACTTTC.

The chain carries TRBV7-9 and TRBJ2-3, with 11 bases identical to TRBD2. The germline CDR1 and CDR2 sequences are SEHNR and FQNEAQ (reference sequence). V was pared by 9 bases and J by 3 bases, with 8 bases of the junction left unmatched. CDR3 size: 15 residues. The CDR3 loop is CASIIAGGRTDTQYF. CDR3 DNA sequence: TGTGCCAGTATAATAGCGGGAGGGAGAACAGATACGCAGTATTTT.